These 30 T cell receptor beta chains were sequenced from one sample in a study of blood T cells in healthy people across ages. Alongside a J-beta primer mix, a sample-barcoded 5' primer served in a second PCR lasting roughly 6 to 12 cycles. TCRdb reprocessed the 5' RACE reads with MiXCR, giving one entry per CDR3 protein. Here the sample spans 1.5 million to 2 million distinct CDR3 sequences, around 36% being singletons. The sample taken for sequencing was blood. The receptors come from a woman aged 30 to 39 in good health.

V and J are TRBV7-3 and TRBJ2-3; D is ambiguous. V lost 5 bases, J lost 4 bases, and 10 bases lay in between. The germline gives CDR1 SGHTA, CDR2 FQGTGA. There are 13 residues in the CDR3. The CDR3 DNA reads TGTGCCAGCAGCCCCAAGGATCCAGATACGCAGTATTTT. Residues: CASSPKDPDTQYF.

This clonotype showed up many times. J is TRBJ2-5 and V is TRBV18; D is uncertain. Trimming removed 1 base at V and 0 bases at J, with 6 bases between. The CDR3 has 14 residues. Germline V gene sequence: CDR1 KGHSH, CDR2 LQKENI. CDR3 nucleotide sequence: TGTGCCAGCTCACCACTCCTTTACCAAGAGACCCAGTACTTC. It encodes CASSPLLYQETQYF.

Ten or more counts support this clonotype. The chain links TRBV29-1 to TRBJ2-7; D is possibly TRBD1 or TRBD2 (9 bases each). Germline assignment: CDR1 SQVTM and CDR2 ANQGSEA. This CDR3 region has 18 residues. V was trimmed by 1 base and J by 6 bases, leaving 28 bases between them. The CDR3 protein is CSVEGQGVISGSSREQYF. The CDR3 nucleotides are TGCAGCGTTGAAGGACAGGGGGTAATTAGCGGGAGTAGTCGCGAGCAGTACTTC.

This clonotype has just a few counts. The CDR3 here is CASRQAGGRGETQYF. The DNA for the CDR3 is TGTGCCAGCAGGCAAGCGGGAGGGCGCGGAGAGACCCAGTACTTC. The V gene is TRBV28, the J gene TRBJ2-5; TRBD2 matches at 10 bases. This CDR3 is 15 amino acids long. CDR1 and CDR2 (germline): MDHEN, SYDVKM. The ends lost 6 bases at V and 4 bases at J; junction bases unmatched: 8.

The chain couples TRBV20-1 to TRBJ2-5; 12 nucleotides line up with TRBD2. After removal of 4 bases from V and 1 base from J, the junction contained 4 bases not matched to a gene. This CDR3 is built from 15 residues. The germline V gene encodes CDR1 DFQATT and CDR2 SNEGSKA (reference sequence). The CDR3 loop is CSATRLAGVQETQYF. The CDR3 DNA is TGCAGTGCTACGCGACTAGCGGGGGTCCAAGAGACCCAGTACTTC.

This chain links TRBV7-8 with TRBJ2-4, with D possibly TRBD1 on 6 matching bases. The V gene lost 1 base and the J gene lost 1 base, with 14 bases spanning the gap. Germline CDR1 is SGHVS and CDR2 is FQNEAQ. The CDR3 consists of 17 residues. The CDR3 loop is CASSLGQAYVAKNIQYF. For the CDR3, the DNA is TGTGCCAGCAGCTTAGGACAGGCTTATGTGGCCAAAAACATTCAGTACTTC.

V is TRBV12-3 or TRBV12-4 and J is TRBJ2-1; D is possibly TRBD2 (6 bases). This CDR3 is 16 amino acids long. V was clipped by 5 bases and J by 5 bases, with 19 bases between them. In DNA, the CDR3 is TGTGCCAGCAGTCCCTATAGCGGAATGACCCACAATGAGCAGTTCTTC. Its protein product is CASSPYSGMTHNEQFF.

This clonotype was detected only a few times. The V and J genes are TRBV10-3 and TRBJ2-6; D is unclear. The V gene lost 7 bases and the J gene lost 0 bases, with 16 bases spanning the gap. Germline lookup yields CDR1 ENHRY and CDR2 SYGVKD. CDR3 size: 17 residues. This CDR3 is CAITAGRRSSGANVLTF. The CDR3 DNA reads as TGTGCCATCACTGCTGGCCGCCGCAGCTCTGGGGCCAACGTCCTGACTTTC.

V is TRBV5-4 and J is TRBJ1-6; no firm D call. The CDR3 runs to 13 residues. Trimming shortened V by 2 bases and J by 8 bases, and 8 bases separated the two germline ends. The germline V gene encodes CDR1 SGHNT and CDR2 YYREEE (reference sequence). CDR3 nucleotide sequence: TGTGCCAGCAGCTTAACGACCCATTCACCCCTCCACTTT. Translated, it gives CASSLTTHSPLHF.

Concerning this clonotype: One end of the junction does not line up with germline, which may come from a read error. CDR3 nucleotide sequence: TGTGCCAGCAGTTTGGCAGGGTACAATGGGCAGTTCTTC. The encoded protein is CASSLAGYNGQFF. The V gene is TRBV27, the J gene TRBJ2-1; perhaps TRBD1 as D (5 bases). In germline, CDR1 is MNHEY, CDR2 SMNVEV (reference sequence). The CDR3 sequence is 13 residues long.

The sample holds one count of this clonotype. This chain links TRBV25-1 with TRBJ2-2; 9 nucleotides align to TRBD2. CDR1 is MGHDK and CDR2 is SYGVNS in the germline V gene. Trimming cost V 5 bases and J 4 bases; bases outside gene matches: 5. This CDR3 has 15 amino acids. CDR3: CASSSPGLATGELFF. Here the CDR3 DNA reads TGTGCCAGCAGTTCCCCGGGACTAGCCACCGGGGAGCTGTTTTTT.

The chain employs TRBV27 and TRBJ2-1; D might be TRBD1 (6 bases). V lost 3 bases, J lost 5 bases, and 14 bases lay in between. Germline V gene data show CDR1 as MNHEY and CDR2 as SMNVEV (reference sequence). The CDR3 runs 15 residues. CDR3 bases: TGTGCCAGCAGTTTCGGGACACCCTACGACAATGAGCAGTTCTTC. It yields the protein CASSFGTPYDNEQFF.

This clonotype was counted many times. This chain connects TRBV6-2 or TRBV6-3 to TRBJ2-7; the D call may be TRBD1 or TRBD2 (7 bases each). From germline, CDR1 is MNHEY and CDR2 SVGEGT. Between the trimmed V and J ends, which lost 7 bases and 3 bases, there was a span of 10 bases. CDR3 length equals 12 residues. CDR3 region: CASTRGGYEQYF. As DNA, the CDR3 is TGTGCCAGCACCAGGGGGGGCTACGAGCAGTACTTC.

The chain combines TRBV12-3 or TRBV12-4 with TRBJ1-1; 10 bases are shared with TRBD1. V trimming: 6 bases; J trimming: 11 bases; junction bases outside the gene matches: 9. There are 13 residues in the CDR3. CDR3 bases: TGTGCCAGCAGACCTAGACAGGGGGCGAAGGCTTTCTTT. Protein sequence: CASRPRQGAKAFF.

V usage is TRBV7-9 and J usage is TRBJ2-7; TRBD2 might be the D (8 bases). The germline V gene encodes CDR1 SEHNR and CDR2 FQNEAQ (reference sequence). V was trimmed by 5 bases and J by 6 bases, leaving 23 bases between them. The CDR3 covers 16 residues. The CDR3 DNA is TGTGCCAGCAGCCCAGTAAGGGGGCGGGAGGCCGTCGAGCAGTACTTC. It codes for CASSPVRGREAVEQYF.

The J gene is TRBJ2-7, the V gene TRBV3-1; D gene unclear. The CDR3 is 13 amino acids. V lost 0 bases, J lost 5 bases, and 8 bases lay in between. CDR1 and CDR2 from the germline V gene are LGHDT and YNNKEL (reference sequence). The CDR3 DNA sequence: TGTGCCAGCAGCCAAGATCGGCTCCACGAGCAGTACTTC. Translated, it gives CASSQDRLHEQYF.

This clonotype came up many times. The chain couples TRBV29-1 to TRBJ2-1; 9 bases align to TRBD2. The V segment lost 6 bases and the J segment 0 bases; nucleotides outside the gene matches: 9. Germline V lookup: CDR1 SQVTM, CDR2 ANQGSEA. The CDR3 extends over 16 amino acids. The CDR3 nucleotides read TGCAGCGTCTTGGCCCATAGCGGGGGCTCCTACAATGAGCAGTTCTTC. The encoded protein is CSVLAHSGGSYNEQFF.

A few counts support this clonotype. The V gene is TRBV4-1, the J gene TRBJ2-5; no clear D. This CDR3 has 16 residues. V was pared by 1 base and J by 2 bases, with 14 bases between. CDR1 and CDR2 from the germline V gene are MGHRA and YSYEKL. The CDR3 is CASSQGKGSLQETQYF. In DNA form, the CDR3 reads TGCGCCAGCAGCCAAGGGAAAGGCAGCCTTCAAGAGACCCAGTACTTC.

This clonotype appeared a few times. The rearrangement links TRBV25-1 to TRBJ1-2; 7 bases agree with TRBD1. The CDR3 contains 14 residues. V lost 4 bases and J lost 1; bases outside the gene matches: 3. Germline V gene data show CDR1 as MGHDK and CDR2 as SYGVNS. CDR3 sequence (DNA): TGTGCCAGCAGTGGGGGGGACAGTAACTATGGCTACACCTTC. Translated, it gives CASSGGDSNYGYTF.

DNA for the CDR3: TGTGCCAGTACGGGCACCTGGACCCTCTACGAGCAGTACTTC. Translation: CASTGTWTLYEQYF. The chain employs TRBV6-1 and TRBJ2-7; D not certain. The CDR3 runs to 14 residues. Germline CDR1 MNHNS, CDR2 SASEGT. V was clipped by 9 bases and J by 3 bases, with 18 bases between them.

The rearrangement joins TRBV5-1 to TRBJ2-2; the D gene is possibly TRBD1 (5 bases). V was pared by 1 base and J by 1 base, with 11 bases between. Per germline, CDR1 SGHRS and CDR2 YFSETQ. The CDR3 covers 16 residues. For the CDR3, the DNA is TGCGCCAGCAGCTTGTATGGGGCAGGGAACACCGGGGAGCTGTTTTTT. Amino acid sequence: CASSLYGAGNTGELFF.

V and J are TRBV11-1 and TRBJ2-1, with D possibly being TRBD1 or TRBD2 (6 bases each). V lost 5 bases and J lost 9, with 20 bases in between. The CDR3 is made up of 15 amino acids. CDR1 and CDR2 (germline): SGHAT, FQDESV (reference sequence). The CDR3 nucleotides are TGTGCCAGCAGCCCCTTGGGGGGCTTGCTTCGTGAGCAGTTCTTC. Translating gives CASSPLGGLLREQFF.

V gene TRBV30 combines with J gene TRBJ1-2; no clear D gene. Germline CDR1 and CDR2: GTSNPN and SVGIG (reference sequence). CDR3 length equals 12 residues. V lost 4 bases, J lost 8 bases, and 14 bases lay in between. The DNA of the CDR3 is TGTGCCTGGAAAGCGCTAAGTGGGGGCTACACCTTC. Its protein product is CAWKALSGGYTF.

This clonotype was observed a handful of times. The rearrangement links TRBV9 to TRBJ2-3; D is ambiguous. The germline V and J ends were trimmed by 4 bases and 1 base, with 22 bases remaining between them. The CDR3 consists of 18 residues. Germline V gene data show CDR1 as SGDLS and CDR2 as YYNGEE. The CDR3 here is CASSHLLDGSVGTDTQYF. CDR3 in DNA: TGTGCCAGCAGCCACCTTCTGGATGGGTCCGTGGGCACAGATACGCAGTATTTT.

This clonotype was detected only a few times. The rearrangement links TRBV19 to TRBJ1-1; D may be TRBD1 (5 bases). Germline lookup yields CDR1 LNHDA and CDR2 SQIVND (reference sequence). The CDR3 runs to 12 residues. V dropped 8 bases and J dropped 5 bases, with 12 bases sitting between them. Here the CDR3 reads CASGYGGTEAFF. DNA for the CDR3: TGTGCCAGTGGGTATGGGGGGACTGAAGCTTTCTTT.

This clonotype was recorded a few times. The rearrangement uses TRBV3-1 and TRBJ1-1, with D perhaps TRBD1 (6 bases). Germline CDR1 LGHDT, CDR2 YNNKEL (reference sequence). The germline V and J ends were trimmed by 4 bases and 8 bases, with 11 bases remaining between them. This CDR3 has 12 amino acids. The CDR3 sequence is CASSRGQGEAFF. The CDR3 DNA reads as TGTGCCAGCAGCCGGGGGCAGGGGGAAGCTTTCTTT.

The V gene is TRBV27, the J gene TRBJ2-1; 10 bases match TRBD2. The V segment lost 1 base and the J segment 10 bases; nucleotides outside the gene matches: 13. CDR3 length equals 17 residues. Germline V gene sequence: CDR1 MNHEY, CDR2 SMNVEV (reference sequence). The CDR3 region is CASSLLVGAGGGAEQFF. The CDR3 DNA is TGTGCCAGCAGTTTATTAGTTGGAGCGGGAGGGGGGGCGGAGCAGTTCTTC.

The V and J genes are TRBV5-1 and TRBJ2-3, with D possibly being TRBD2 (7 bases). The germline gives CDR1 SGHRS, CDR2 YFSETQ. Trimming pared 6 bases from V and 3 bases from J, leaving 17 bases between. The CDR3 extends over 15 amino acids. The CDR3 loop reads CASNAGAGRTDTQYF. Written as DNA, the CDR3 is TGCGCCAGCAACGCGGGGGCAGGCAGGACAGATACGCAGTATTTT.

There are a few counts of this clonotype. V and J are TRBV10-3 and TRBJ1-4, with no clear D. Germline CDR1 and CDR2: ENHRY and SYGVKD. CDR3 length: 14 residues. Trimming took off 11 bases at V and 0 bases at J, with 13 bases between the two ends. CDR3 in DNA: TGTGCCTCCCGAAGGGAATCAACTAATGAAAAACTGTTTTTT. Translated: CASRRESTNEKLFF.

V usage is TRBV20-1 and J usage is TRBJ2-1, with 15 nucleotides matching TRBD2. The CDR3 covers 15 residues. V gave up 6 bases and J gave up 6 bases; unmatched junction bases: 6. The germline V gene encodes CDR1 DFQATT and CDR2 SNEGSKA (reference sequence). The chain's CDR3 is CSANGLAGGVNEQFF. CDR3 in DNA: TGCAGTGCAAATGGACTAGCGGGAGGGGTCAATGAGCAGTTCTTC.